This T cell receptor (beta chain) was found in a study of blood T cell repertoires in COVID-19. Deletions cut 1 base from V and 7 bases from J, with 10 bases between. This CDR3 spans 13 amino acids. Looked up from germline, CDR1 is SGHTA and CDR2 is FQGNSA. Donors in Cohort 3 counted as recovered after two negative PCRs, clearance, or symptom resolution. Repertoires were generated with immunoSEQ multiplex PCR, while TCRdb's copy carries only in-frame clones and drops some. The data hold about 270,000 clones, with around 89% observed a single time. The TCR sequence derives from a woman aged 45-60 years who had recovered from COVID-19. Material: PBMCs or T cells enriched from blood (not recorded which). The chain carries TRBV7-2 and TRBJ1-1; the D gene is possibly TRBD1 (5 bases). CDR3 protein: CASSLGGTVEAFF. The CDR3, as DNA: TGTGCCAGCAGCTTAGGCGGGACGGTTGAAGCTTTCTTT.